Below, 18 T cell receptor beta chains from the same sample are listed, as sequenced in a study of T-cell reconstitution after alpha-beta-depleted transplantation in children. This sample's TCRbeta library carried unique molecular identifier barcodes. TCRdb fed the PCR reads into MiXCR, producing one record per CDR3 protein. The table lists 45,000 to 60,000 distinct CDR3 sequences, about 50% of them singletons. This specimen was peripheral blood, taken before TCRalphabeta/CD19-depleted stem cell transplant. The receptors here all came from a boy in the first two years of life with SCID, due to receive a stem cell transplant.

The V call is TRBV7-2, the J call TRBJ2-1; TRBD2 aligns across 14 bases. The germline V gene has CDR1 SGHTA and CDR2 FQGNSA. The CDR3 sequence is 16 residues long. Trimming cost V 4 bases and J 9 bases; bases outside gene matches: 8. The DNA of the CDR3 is TGTGCCAGCAGCTCCAGACTAGCGGGGGGGCATGGTGAGCAGTTCTTC. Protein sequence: CASSSRLAGGHGEQFF.

The CDR3 spells CASSLGDYQETQYF. Written as DNA, the CDR3 is TGTGCCAGCAGTTTGGGTGACTACCAAGAGACCCAGTACTTC. The genes are TRBV12-3 or TRBV12-4 and TRBJ2-5, with D unresolved. The CDR3 has 14 amino acids. Trimming left V 3 bases short and J 0 bases short, with 8 bases between.

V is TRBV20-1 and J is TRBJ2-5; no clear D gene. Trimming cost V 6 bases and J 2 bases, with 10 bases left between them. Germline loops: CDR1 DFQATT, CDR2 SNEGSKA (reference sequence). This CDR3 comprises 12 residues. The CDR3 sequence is CSAPRGQETQYF. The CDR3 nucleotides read TGCAGTGCCCCTAGAGGTCAAGAGACCCAGTACTTC.

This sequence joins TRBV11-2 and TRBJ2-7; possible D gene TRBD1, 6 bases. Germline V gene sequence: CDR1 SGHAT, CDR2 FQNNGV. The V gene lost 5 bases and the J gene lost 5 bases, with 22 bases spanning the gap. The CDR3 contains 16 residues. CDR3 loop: CASSPGRWGGGHEQYF. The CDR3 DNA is TGTGCCAGCAGCCCCGGGCGGTGGGGTGGGGGCCACGAGCAGTACTTC.

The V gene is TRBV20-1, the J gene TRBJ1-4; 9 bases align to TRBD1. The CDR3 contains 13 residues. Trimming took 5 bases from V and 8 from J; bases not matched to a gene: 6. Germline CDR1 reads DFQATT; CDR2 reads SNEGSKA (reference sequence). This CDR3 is CSAGDREGEKLFF. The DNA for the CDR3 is TGCAGTGCTGGGGACAGGGAGGGAGAAAAACTGTTTTTT.

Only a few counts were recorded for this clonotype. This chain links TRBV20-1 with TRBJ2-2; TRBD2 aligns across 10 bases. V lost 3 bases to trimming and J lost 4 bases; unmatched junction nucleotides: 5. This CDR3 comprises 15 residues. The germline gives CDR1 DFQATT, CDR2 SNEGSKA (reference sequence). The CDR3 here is CSARVAGGVTGELFF. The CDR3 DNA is TGCAGTGCTAGGGTAGCGGGGGGCGTCACCGGGGAGCTGTTTTTT.

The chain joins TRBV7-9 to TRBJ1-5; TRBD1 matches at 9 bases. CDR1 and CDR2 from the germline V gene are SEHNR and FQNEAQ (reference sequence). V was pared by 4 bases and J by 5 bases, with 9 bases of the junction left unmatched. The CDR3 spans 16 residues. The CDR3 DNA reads TGTGCCAGCAGCTCAGACACAGGGGGCAGGTATCAGCCCCAGCATTTT. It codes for CASSSDTGGRYQPQHF.

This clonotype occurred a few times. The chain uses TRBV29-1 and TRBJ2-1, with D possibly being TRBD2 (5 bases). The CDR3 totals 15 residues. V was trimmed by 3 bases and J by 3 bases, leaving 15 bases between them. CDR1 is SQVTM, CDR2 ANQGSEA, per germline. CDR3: CSVDLADDYYNEQFF. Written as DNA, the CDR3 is TGCAGCGTTGACTTGGCGGATGACTACTACAATGAGCAGTTCTTC.

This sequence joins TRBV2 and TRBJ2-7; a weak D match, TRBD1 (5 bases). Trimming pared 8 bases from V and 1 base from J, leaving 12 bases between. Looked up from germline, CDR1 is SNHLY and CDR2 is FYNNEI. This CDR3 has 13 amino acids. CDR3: CASAAGPSYEQYF. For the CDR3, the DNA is TGTGCCAGCGCGGCAGGGCCTTCCTACGAGCAGTACTTC. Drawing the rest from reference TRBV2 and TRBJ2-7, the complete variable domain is EPEVTQTPSHQVTQMGQEVILRCVPISNHLYFYWYRQILGQKVEFLVSFYNNEISEKSEIFDDQFSVERPDGSNFTLKIRSTKLEDSAMYFCASAAGPSYEQYFGPGTRLTVT.

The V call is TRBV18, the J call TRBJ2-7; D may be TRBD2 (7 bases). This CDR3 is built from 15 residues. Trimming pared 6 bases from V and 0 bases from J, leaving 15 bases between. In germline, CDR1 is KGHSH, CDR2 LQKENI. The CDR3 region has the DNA TGTGCCAGCTCGCCCGCGGGGGCCCCCTCCTACGAGCAGTACTTC. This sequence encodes CASSPAGAPSYEQYF. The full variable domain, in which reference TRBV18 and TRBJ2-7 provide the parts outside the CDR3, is NAGVMQNPRHLVRRRGQEARLRCSPMKGHSHVYWYRQLPEEGLKFMVYLQKENIIDESGMPKERFSAEFPKEGPSILRIQQVVRGDSAAYFCASSPAGAPSYEQYFGPGTRLTVT.

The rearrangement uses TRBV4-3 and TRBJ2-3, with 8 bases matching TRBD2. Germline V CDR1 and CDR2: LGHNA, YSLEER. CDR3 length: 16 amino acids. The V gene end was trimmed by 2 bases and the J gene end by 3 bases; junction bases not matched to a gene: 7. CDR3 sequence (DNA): TGCGCCAGCAGCCAAATGGCGCGGGGGGTGACAGATACGCAGTATTTT. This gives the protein CASSQMARGVTDTQYF.

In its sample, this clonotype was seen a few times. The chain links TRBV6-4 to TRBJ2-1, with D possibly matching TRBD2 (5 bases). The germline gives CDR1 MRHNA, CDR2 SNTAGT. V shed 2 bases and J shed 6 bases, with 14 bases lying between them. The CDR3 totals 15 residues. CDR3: CASSDVKGEINEQFF. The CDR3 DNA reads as TGTGCCAGCAGTGACGTGAAGGGAGAAATCAATGAGCAGTTCTTC.

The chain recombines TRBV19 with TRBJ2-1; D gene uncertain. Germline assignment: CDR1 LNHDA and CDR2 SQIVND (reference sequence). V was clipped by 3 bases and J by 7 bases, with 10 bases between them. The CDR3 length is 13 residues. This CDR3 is CASSITVGNEQFF. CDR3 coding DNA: TGTGCCAGTAGTATCACGGTGGGGAATGAGCAGTTCTTC.

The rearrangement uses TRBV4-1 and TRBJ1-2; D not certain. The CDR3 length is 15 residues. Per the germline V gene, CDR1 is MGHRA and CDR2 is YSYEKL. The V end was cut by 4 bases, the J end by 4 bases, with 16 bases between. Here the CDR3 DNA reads TGCGCCAGCAGCCCCGGGAACAGTTTCTTCTATGGCTACACCTTC. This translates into CASSPGNSFFYGYTF.

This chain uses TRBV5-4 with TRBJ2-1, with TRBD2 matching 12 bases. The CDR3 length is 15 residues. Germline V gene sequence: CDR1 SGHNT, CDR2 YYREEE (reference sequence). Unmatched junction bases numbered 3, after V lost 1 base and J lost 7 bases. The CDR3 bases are TGTGCCAGCAGCTTGACTAGCGGGGGGACAAATGAGCAGTTCTTC. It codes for CASSLTSGGTNEQFF.

CDR3 coding DNA: TGTGCCAGTACTCTAGGGGCCTACAATGAGCAGTTCTTC. Its translation: CASTLGAYNEQFF. The chain links TRBV12-3 or TRBV12-4 to TRBJ2-1; D perhaps matches TRBD1 (5 bases). CDR3 length: 13 residues. V dropped 9 bases and J dropped 2 bases, with 11 bases sitting between them.

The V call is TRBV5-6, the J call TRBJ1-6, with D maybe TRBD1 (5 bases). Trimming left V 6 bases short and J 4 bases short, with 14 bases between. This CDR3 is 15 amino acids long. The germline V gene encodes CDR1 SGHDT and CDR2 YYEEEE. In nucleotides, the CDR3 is TGTGCCAGCACCTTCGGACATCCTTATAATTCACCCCTCCACTTT. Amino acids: CASTFGHPYNSPLHF.

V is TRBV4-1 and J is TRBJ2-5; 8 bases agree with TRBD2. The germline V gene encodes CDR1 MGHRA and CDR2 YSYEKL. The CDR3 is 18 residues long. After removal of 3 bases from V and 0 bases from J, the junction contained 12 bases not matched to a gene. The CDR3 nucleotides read TGCGCCAGCAGCCATCCGAGCGGGGGTTTGTACAACCAAGAGACCCAGTACTTC. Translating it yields CASSHPSGGLYNQETQYF.